The 12 T cell receptor beta chains presented below share a single source sample, sequenced in a study of T cells after yellow fever vaccination. TCRdb reanalysed the 5' RACE reads using MiXCR and keeps one entry per CDR3 protein. The table lists a few hundred thousand distinct CDR3 sequences, roughly 8.3% of them singletons. This specimen was PBMCs, taken 45 days after the first yellow fever vaccination. The receptors originated from a man between 18 and 35 years old who received the YFV17D yellow fever vaccine.

This clonotype was observed many times. Here the CDR3 reads CSAQRYQETQYF. In DNA form, the CDR3 reads TGCAGTGCCCAGAGGTACCAAGAGACCCAGTACTTC. V and J are TRBV20-1 and TRBJ2-5; D call uncertain. Trimming cost V 6 bases and J 0 bases, with 8 bases left between them. Per the germline V gene, CDR1 is DFQATT and CDR2 is SNEGSKA (reference sequence). The CDR3 runs to 12 residues.

The chain uses TRBV9 and TRBJ2-7; D remains unclear. CDR1 and CDR2 (germline): SGDLS, YYNGEE. Trimming removed 0 bases at V and 2 bases at J, with 12 bases between. The CDR3 covers 15 residues. The CDR3 loop is CASSVVAGATYEQYF. CDR3 sequence (DNA): TGTGCCAGCAGCGTAGTGGCAGGTGCCACCTACGAGCAGTACTTC.

The rearrangement joins TRBV12-3 or TRBV12-4 to TRBJ2-3, with D perhaps TRBD1 or TRBD2 (5 bases each). The CDR3 is 15 amino acids. V dropped 8 bases and J dropped 2 bases, with 17 bases sitting between them. The CDR3: CASAVGARITDTQYF. The CDR3 region has the DNA TGTGCCAGCGCTGTCGGGGCTAGGATCACAGATACGCAGTATTTT.

The rearrangement joins TRBV5-6 to TRBJ1-2; 8 nucleotides align to TRBD1. The CDR3 sequence is 12 residues long. CDR1 SGHDT and CDR2 YYEEEE come from the germline V gene. V shed 6 bases and J 7 bases; nucleotides not matched to a gene: 5. The CDR3: CASNGQGPGYTF. For the CDR3, the DNA is TGTGCCAGCAACGGACAGGGCCCTGGCTACACCTTC.

This clonotype was counted only a few times. V and J are TRBV5-1 and TRBJ2-3; TRBD1 matches 8 bases. The junction had 6 bases not matched to a gene; V was cut back by 6 bases and J by 0 bases. Per the germline V gene, CDR1 is SGHRS and CDR2 is YFSETQ. The CDR3 sequence is 15 residues long. Here the CDR3 reads CASTRTGSSTDTQYF. The CDR3 DNA is TGCGCCAGCACGAGGACAGGGTCTAGCACAGATACGCAGTATTTT.

This chain links TRBV5-1 with TRBJ2-1; 13 bases are a match to TRBD2. The CDR3 contains 17 residues. V trimming: 4 bases; J trimming: 7 bases; junction bases outside the gene matches: 11. Germline V gives CDR1 SGHRS, CDR2 YFSETQ. CDR3 protein: CASSPTPTSGGTNEQFF. The DNA for the CDR3 is TGCGCCAGCAGCCCGACCCCGACTAGCGGGGGGACTAATGAGCAGTTCTTC. Variable domain in full (rest from reference TRBV5-1 and TRBJ2-1): KAGVTQTPRYLIKTRGQQVTLSCSPISGHRSVSWYQQTPGQGLQFLFEYFSETQRNKGNFPGRFSGRQFSNSRSEMNVSTLELGDSALYLCASSPTPTSGGTNEQFFGPGTRLTVL.

This clonotype was seen more than once but under ten times. The chain couples TRBV15 to TRBJ1-5; D perhaps matches TRBD1 (6 bases). V was clipped by 0 bases and J by 9 bases, with 15 bases between them. The CDR3 covers 15 residues. Germline V gives CDR1 LNHNV, CDR2 YYDKDF (reference sequence). CDR3 bases: TGTGCCACCAGCAGAGATAGGGTGGGGGGCTGGCCCCAGCATTTT. As protein: CATSRDRVGGWPQHF. Complete variable domain (other parts from reference TRBV15 and TRBJ1-5): DAMVIQNPRYQVTQFGKPVTLSCSQTLNHNVMYWYQQKSSQAPKLLFHYYDKDFNNEADTPDNFQSRRPNTSFCFLDIRSPGLGDTAMYLCATSRDRVGGWPQHFGDGTRLSIL.

This chain joins TRBV5-1 and TRBJ2-5; 8 bases are a match to TRBD2. CDR1 SGHRS and CDR2 YFSETQ come from the germline V gene. The CDR3 is made up of 16 amino acids. The junction had 5 bases not matched to a gene; V was cut back by 0 bases and J by 1 base. CDR3 in DNA: TGCGCCAGCAGCTTGGCAGTAGCGGGGTCCCAAGAGACCCAGTACTTC. Translation gives CASSLAVAGSQETQYF.

This clonotype has just a few counts. The V gene is TRBV29-1, the J gene TRBJ1-2, with D uncertain. The V gene's germline CDR1 is SQVTM and CDR2 ANQGSEA. V lost 3 bases and J lost 4, with 15 bases in between. The CDR3 extends over 14 amino acids. The CDR3 bases are TGCAGCGTTGACTGGCGGATCGGGCTCTATGGCTACACCTTC. Its protein product is CSVDWRIGLYGYTF.

The CDR3 DNA reads as TGCGCCAGCAGCATTGAGGGGGCGGAGACCCAGTACTTC. The encoded protein is CASSIEGAETQYF. The rearrangement links TRBV5-1 to TRBJ2-5; 7 bases match TRBD1. CDR1 and CDR2 (germline): SGHRS, YFSETQ. Trimming cost V 4 bases and J 5 bases; bases outside gene matches: 5. This CDR3 is built from 13 residues.

The chain recombines TRBV13 with TRBJ2-1; 8 bases match TRBD2. Germline V lookup: CDR1 PRHDT, CDR2 FYEKMQ (reference sequence). V gave up 5 bases and J gave up 9 bases; unmatched junction bases: 6. The CDR3 extends over 13 amino acids. DNA of the CDR3: TGTGCCAGCAGCACGGGGGGGCCGGTTGAGCAGTTCTTC. Its protein product is CASSTGGPVEQFF. The variable domain in full, completed from reference TRBV13 and TRBJ2-1, reads AAGVIQSPRHLIKEKRETATLKCYPIPRHDTVYWYQQGPGQDPQFLISFYEKMQSDKGSIPDRFSAQQFSDYHSELNMSSLELGDSALYFCASSTGGPVEQFFGPGTRLTVL.

In this sample, this clonotype turned up a few times. J is TRBJ1-1 and V is TRBV20-1; no firm D call. CDR1 is DFQATT and CDR2 is SNEGSKA in the germline V gene (reference sequence). The V end was cut by 3 bases, the J end by 11 bases, with 10 bases between. The CDR3 is 10 residues long. The DNA of the CDR3 is TGCAGTGCTAGCGGCGCTGGGGCTTTCTTT. Translated: CSASGAGAFF.